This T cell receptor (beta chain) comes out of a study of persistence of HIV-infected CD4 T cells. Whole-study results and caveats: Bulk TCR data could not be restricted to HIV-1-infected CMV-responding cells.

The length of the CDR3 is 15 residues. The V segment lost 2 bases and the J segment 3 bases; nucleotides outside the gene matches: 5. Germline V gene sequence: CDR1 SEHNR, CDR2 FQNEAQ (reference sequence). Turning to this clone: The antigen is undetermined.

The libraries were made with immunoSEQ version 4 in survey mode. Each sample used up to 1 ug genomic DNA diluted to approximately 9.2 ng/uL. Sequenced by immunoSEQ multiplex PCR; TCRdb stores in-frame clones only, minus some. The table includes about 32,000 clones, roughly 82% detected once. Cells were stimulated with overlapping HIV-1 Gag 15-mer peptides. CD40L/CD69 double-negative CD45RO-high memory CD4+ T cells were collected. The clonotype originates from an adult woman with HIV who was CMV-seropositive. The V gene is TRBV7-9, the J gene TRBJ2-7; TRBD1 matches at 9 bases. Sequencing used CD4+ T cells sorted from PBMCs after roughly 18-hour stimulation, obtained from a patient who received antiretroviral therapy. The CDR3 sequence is CASSLTRDRVYEQYF. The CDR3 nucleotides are TGTGCCAGCAGCTTAACGCGGGACAGGGTCTACGAGCAGTACTTC. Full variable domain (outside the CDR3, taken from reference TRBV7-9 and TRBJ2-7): DTGVSQNPRHKITKRGQNVTFRCDPISEHNRLYWYRQTLGQGPEFLTYFQNEAQLEKSRLLSDRFSAERPKGSFSTLEIQRTEQGDSAMYLCASSLTRDRVYEQYFGPGTRLTVT.